These T cell receptor beta chains were read from a single sample in a study of Ad26.COV2.S vaccination and SARS-CoV-2 variants. TCRdb's table, derived via immunoSEQ multiplex PCR, lists solely in-frame clones and lacks some. The table has over 450,000 clones, about 88% seen once. The material sequenced was peripheral blood, taken in a trial of Ad26.COV2.S vaccine versus placebo. All receptors come from a person aged 18 to 65 who received the Ad26.COV2.S COVID-19 vaccine or a placebo. Each CDR3 is given with its conserved first and last residue. The order of the fields is CDR3 DNA, CDR3 protein, D gene, J gene, V gene, clone size. The D gene is left open where the match is weak. Not every row has a clone size; where given, it reads once, few, many or a size class.

DNA: TGTGCCAGCAGCAAAGGTCACGGGACTAGCGGGGGCTACGAGCAGTACTTC
CDR3: CASSKGHGTSGGYEQYF
D: NA
J: TRBJ2-7
V: TRBV21-1
size: once

DNA: TGTGCCAGCAGGTCCGGGACAGGGGCAATTAGCAATCAGCCCCAGCATTTT
CDR3: CASRSGTGAISNQPQHF
D: TRBD1
J: TRBJ1-5
V: TRBV5-8
size: NA

DNA: TGTGCCAGCTCACCTGACGGTTATAGCAATCAGCCCCAGCATTTT
CDR3: CASSPDGYSNQPQHF
D: NA
J: TRBJ1-5
V: TRBV18
size: NA

DNA: TGTGCCAGCAGTTACACGGGGACTAATGAAAAACTGTTTTTT
CDR3: CASSYTGTNEKLFF
D: NA
J: TRBJ1-4
V: TRBV6-5
size: NA

DNA: TGTGCCAGCAGTGAAGAGACAGGGGGCTATGGCTACACCTTC
CDR3: CASSEETGGYGYTF
D: TRBD1
J: TRBJ1-2
V: TRBV6-1
size: NA

DNA: TGTGCCAGCACGCTAGCGGGAGTACACGAGCAGTACTTC
CDR3: CASTLAGVHEQYF
D: TRBD2
J: TRBJ2-7
V: TRBV3-1/TRBV3-2
size: NA

DNA: TGTGCCAGCAGTGTGCCGGGAGGAAGGGAGCAGTACTTC
CDR3: CASSVPGGREQYF
D: TRBD2
J: TRBJ2-7
V: TRBV25-1
size: NA

DNA: TGTGCCAGCAAAGACAGCCTATGGAGCAATCAGCCCCAGCATTTT
CDR3: CASKDSLWSNQPQHF
D: NA
J: TRBJ1-5
V: TRBV6-8
size: NA

DNA: TGTGCCAGTAGTATGACTAGCGGGAATGCCCAAGAGACCCAGTACTTC
CDR3: CASSMTSGNAQETQYF
D: TRBD2
J: TRBJ2-5
V: TRBV19
size: NA

DNA: TGTGCCAGCAGCTTGGAACTGATGAACACTGAAGCTTTCTTT
CDR3: CASSLELMNTEAFF
D: NA
J: TRBJ1-1
V: TRBV5-6
size: few

DNA: TGCGCCAGCGATAGCGGCTTGCCCAACACTGAAGCTTTCTTT
CDR3: CASDSGLPNTEAFF
D: NA
J: TRBJ1-1
V: TRBV5-1
size: NA

DNA: TGTGCCAGCAGCTTAGAGTTGGCGGTTACCTATGGCTACACCTTC
CDR3: CASSLELAVTYGYTF
D: NA
J: TRBJ1-2
V: TRBV11-2
size: NA

DNA: TGTGCCACCAAAACGGGCCGGGAGTCAGATACGCAGTATTTT
CDR3: CATKTGRESDTQYF
D: NA
J: TRBJ2-3
V: TRBV19
size: NA

DNA: TGTGCCAGCAGCTTAGAAGCGGAAAAACTGTTTTTT
CDR3: CASSLEAEKLFF
D: NA
J: TRBJ1-4
V: TRBV7-9
size: NA

DNA: TGTGCCAGCAGCTCTGCCGGGACTAGGCATGAGCAGTTCTTC
CDR3: CASSSAGTRHEQFF
D: TRBD2
J: TRBJ2-1
V: TRBV7-2
size: NA

DNA: TGTGCCAGCAGTGAAGCTGGACAGAGGATGAACACTGAAGCTTTCTTT
CDR3: CASSEAGQRMNTEAFF
D: NA
J: TRBJ1-1
V: TRBV25-1
size: NA

DNA: TGTGCCAGCAGAACATGGACGGGCGCAAATGAGCAGTTCTTC
CDR3: CASRTWTGANEQFF
D: NA
J: TRBJ2-1
V: TRBV6-6
size: NA

DNA: TGCGCCAGCAGCTTGTCGGTCAATCAGCCCCAGCATTTT
CDR3: CASSLSVNQPQHF
D: NA
J: TRBJ1-5
V: TRBV5-1
size: NA

DNA: TGCGCCAGCAGCTTGGGGACGAGCAATGAAAAACTGTTTTTT
CDR3: CASSLGTSNEKLFF
D: NA
J: TRBJ1-4
V: TRBV5-1
size: NA